This passage covers 20 T cell receptor beta chains from one sample sequenced in a study of CD8+ T cells in alopecia areata. Extracted from the samples, RNA was reverse transcribed into cDNA to serve as the sequencing template. Clones were sequenced by immunoSEQ multiplex PCR, and TCRdb holds only the in-frame ones, with some missing. The data contain 95,000 to 100,000 clones, under 70% of them singletons. As to treatment: oral pan-JAK inhibitor, 5-10 mg twice daily. The sample here was CD8+ T cells sorted from blood, taken at week 4, from a patient treated with tofacitinib. The source of these receptors is a human donor with alopecia areata.

The chain links TRBV6-5 to TRBJ1-2; 8 bases map to TRBD1. With V trimmed by 5 bases and J by 2 bases, 7 bases remained unmatched. Germline V lookup: CDR1 MNHEY, CDR2 SVGAGI. CDR3 length equals 15 residues. CDR3 in amino acids: CASSPRTGSNYGYTF. In DNA, the CDR3 is TGTGCCAGCAGTCCTCGGACAGGGTCCAACTATGGCTACACCTTC.

This clone has a handful of counts. V and J are TRBV7-9 and TRBJ1-1; D is unclear. Per the germline V gene, CDR1 is SEHNR and CDR2 is FQNEAQ (reference sequence). The ends were cut back, 5 bases at V and 8 bases at J, with 9 bases in the middle. The CDR3 is 11 residues long. The CDR3 nucleotides are TGTGCCAGCAGCCGCACCCTCGAAGCTTTCTTT. Translating it yields CASSRTLEAFF.

The chain combines TRBV4-1 with TRBJ2-7; 10 bases match TRBD1. The junction had 10 bases not matched to a gene; V was cut back by 4 bases and J by 4 bases. The CDR3 is made up of 16 amino acids. CDR1 is MGHRA, CDR2 YSYEKL, per germline. CDR3 protein: CASSPDRDRGRYEQYF. The CDR3 DNA follows: TGCGCCAGCAGCCCTGACCGGGACAGGGGAAGGTACGAGCAGTACTTC.

The gene calls are TRBV7-9 and TRBJ2-5; perhaps TRBD1 as D (5 bases). Trimming cost V 5 bases and J 4 bases, with 14 bases left between them. The V gene's germline CDR1 is SEHNR and CDR2 FQNEAQ (reference sequence). CDR3 length: 14 residues. The CDR3 bases are TGTGCCAGCAGCGCGCCAGGGTCCCCAGAGACCCAGTACTTC. Translating gives CASSAPGSPETQYF. Filled out from reference TRBV7-9 and TRBJ2-5, the complete variable domain reads DTGVSQNPRHKITKRGQNVTFRCDPISEHNRLYWYRQTLGQGPEFLTYFQNEAQLEKSRLLSDRFSAERPKGSFSTLEIQRTEQGDSAMYLCASSAPGSPETQYFGPGTRLLVL.

The chain employs TRBV27 and TRBJ2-7; D is uncertain. The CDR3 loop spans 13 amino acids. Germline CDR1 MNHEY, CDR2 SMNVEV (reference sequence). Trimming took 6 bases from V and 0 from J, leaving 9 bases between them. CDR3 sequence reads: CASSGSYSYEQYF. In nucleotides, the CDR3 is TGTGCCAGCAGCGGGTCCTACTCCTACGAGCAGTACTTC.

This clone has a handful of counts. The chain recombines TRBV27 with TRBJ1-1; 7 bases match TRBD1. The CDR3 consists of 15 residues. J was trimmed by 1 base and V by 1 base; bases with no gene match: 3. Germline CDR1 is MNHEY and CDR2 is SMNVEV (reference sequence). The CDR3 DNA reads TGTGCCAGCAGTTTATACAGGGGAAGGAACACTGAAGCTTTCTTT. It encodes CASSLYRGRNTEAFF.

CDR3: CASSPERRVGTDTQYF. In DNA form, the CDR3 reads TGTGCCAGCAGTCCGGAGCGGAGAGTTGGCACAGATACGCAGTATTTT. The rearrangement links TRBV27 to TRBJ2-3; D may be TRBD2 (5 bases). The V end was cut by 5 bases, the J end by 1 base, with 16 bases between. CDR3 length: 16 residues. Germline-derived CDR1 and CDR2 are MNHEY and SMNVEV (reference sequence).

DNA for the CDR3: TGTGCCAGCAGCGTAGTAGCTGGGGATGAGCAGTTCTTC. Its translation is CASSVVAGDEQFF. The gene calls are TRBV9 and TRBJ2-1, with no clear D. This CDR3 contains 13 residues. Between the trimmed V and J ends, which lost 0 bases and 8 bases, there was a span of 9 bases. The V gene's germline CDR1 is SGDLS and CDR2 YYNGEE.

This clone was recorded a few times. The V and J genes are TRBV7-6 and TRBJ1-2; D is uncertain. V lost 4 bases and J 5 bases, leaving 8 bases between the germline ends. The V gene's germline CDR1 is SGHVS and CDR2 FNYEAQ. This CDR3 contains 12 residues. This chain's CDR3 is CASSSDGYGYTF. DNA for the CDR3: TGTGCCAGCAGCTCGGACGGATATGGCTACACCTTC. The variable domain in full, with the rest retrieved from reference TRBV7-6 and TRBJ1-2, is GAGVSQSPRYKVTKRGQDVALRCDPISGHVSLYWYRQALGQGPEFLTYFNYEAQQDKSGLPNDRFSAERPEGSISTLTIQRTEQRDSAMYRCASSSDGYGYTFGSGTRLTVV.

The rearrangement links TRBV5-6 to TRBJ2-3, with 7 bases aligning to TRBD1. CDR3 size: 16 residues. J was trimmed by 3 bases and V by 0 bases; bases with no gene match: 7. Looked up from germline, CDR1 is SGHDT and CDR2 is YYEEEE. The DNA for the CDR3 is TGTGCCAGCAGCTTGGGGACAGGCCTCAAGACAGATACGCAGTATTTT. Its translation is CASSLGTGLKTDTQYF.

V gene TRBV10-3 combines with J gene TRBJ2-4; D is undetermined. The CDR3 consists of 13 residues. Germline assignment: CDR1 ENHRY and CDR2 SYGVKD. Trimming pared 8 bases from V and 0 bases from J, leaving 8 bases between. The CDR3 sequence: CAIFHQAKNIQYF. CDR3 sequence (DNA): TGTGCCATCTTCCATCAAGCCAAAAACATTCAGTACTTC.

V is TRBV5-1 and J is TRBJ2-7; 8 nucleotides line up with TRBD1. CDR3 length: 16 amino acids. Trimming removed 0 bases from V and 2 bases from J; junction bases left unmatched: 7. CDR1 and CDR2 (germline): SGHRS, YFSETQ. For the CDR3, the DNA is TGCGCCAGCAGCTTGGCACAGGGACAGGCCGCCTACGAGCAGTACTTC. Protein sequence: CASSLAQGQAAYEQYF.

A few counts support this clone. The chain is built from TRBV19 and TRBJ2-5; 10 bases align to TRBD2. Trimming took 8 bases from V and 0 from J; bases not matched to a gene: 6. The CDR3 has 15 residues. Germline CDR1 and CDR2: LNHDA and SQIVND (reference sequence). CDR3 sequence: CASRTSGMYQETQYF. CDR3 nucleotides: TGTGCCAGTCGGACTAGCGGAATGTACCAAGAGACCCAGTACTTC.

This clone was detected only once. This chain joins TRBV27 and TRBJ2-7; 10 positions match TRBD1. CDR1 and CDR2 (germline): MNHEY, SMNVEV (reference sequence). The CDR3 is made up of 14 amino acids. The V segment lost 6 bases and the J segment 5 bases; nucleotides outside the gene matches: 7. The CDR3 sequence: CASRMTGGGNEQYF. CDR3 DNA sequence: TGTGCCAGCAGGATGACAGGGGGCGGGAACGAGCAGTACTTC.

The chain couples TRBV5-4 to TRBJ2-3; possibly TRBD1 or TRBD2 for D (5 bases each). The CDR3 spans 17 residues. The germline gives CDR1 SGHNT, CDR2 YYREEE (reference sequence). V lost 5 bases and J lost 3, with 22 bases in between. This CDR3 is CASRDRGSPAGTDTQYF. CDR3 coding DNA: TGTGCCAGCAGGGACCGGGGCTCCCCGGCCGGGACAGATACGCAGTATTTT.

The table lists this clone with a few counts. The J gene is TRBJ1-1, the V gene TRBV29-1, with 9 positions matching TRBD1. With 4 bases clipped from V and 1 base from J, the junction kept 4 bases outside the gene matches. CDR1 is SQVTM, CDR2 ANQGSEA, per germline. This CDR3 contains 14 residues. In DNA form, the CDR3 reads TGCAGCGTTGTACGGGGACAGGGGAACACTGAAGCTTTCTTT. Encoded protein: CSVVRGQGNTEAFF.

This clone occurred a few times. The rearrangement joins TRBV4-1 to TRBJ2-2; TRBD1 matches at 11 bases. The V gene end was trimmed by 1 base and the J gene end by 4 bases; junction bases not matched to a gene: 5. The CDR3 sequence is 17 residues long. CDR1 is MGHRA and CDR2 is YSYEKL in the germline V gene. The CDR3 is CASSQGTGGGSTGELFF. The CDR3 region has the DNA TGCGCCAGCAGCCAAGGGACAGGGGGCGGTAGCACCGGGGAGCTGTTTTTT.

The V call is TRBV27, the J call TRBJ2-1; D ambiguous. This CDR3 spans 11 amino acids. CDR1 and CDR2 from the germline V gene are MNHEY and SMNVEV (reference sequence). V was cut by 6 bases and J by 4 bases, with 4 bases left in between. CDR3 sequence reads: CASSHYNEQFF. DNA for the CDR3: TGTGCCAGCAGCCATTACAATGAGCAGTTCTTC.

The chain employs TRBV27 and TRBJ1-2, with D tentatively TRBD1 (6 bases). Germline CDR1 MNHEY, CDR2 SMNVEV (reference sequence). V was clipped by 2 bases and J by 4 bases, with 17 bases between them. The CDR3 has 16 amino acids. The CDR3 loop is CASSLVAPGHPYGYTF. CDR3 sequence (DNA): TGTGCCAGCAGTTTAGTTGCCCCGGGACATCCCTATGGCTACACCTTC.

This sequence joins TRBV5-6 and TRBJ2-3, with D unclear. The V end lost 1 base, the J end lost 3 bases, and 3 bases lay between the germline ends. CDR1 is SGHDT and CDR2 is YYEEEE in the germline V gene. This CDR3 spans 12 amino acids. In DNA form, the CDR3 reads TGTGCCAGCAGCTTGCGGACAGATACGCAGTATTTT. The encoded protein is CASSLRTDTQYF.